The 6 T cell receptor beta chains presented below share a single source sample, sequenced in a study of cytomegalovirus exposure and HLA in healthy donors. The PCR used 60 Vbeta and 13 Jbeta primers. Clones were read by immunoSEQ multiplex PCR, and TCRdb kept only the in-frame ones, dropping some. The sample has under 200,000 clones; about an eighth are singletons. The sequenced sample consisted of PBMCs. These receptors came from a man over 45 in good health and CMV-seropositive.

The rearrangement joins TRBV11-2 to TRBJ1-5, with 7 positions matching TRBD1. This CDR3 has 14 amino acids. V was pared by 1 base and J by 7 bases, with 4 bases of the junction left unmatched. Germline assignment: CDR1 SGHAT and CDR2 FQNNGV. CDR3 protein: CASSLGTGWQPQHF. The CDR3 nucleotides are TGTGCCAGCAGCTTAGGGACAGGATGGCAGCCCCAGCATTTT.

This clone was seen a few times. The chain uses TRBV10-2 and TRBJ1-5, with 7 bases aligning to TRBD1. CDR1 WSHSY and CDR2 SAAADI come from the germline V gene. V lost 4 bases, J lost 2 bases, and 5 bases stayed unmatched. The CDR3 length is 15 residues. CDR3: CASSVTGDGNQPQHF. DNA for the CDR3: TGCGCCAGCAGTGTAACAGGGGACGGCAATCAGCCCCAGCATTTT.

The chain employs TRBV5-4 and TRBJ1-1, with 10 bases matching TRBD1. V shed 4 bases, J shed 5 bases, and the junction held 14 bases outside the gene matches. CDR1 is SGHNT and CDR2 is YYREEE in the germline V gene (reference sequence). The CDR3 totals 17 residues. Written as DNA, the CDR3 is TGTGCCAGCAGCACAAGAAGACAGGGGGCGAAGGGGACTGAAGCTTTCTTT. It specifies CASSTRRQGAKGTEAFF.

This chain joins TRBV18 and TRBJ1-5, with 8 bases fitting TRBD1. Looked up from germline, CDR1 is KGHSH and CDR2 is LQKENI. V trimming: 5 bases; J trimming: 6 bases; junction bases outside the gene matches: 6. The CDR3 runs 14 residues. CDR3 protein: CASSDGQGRQPQHF. The CDR3 DNA is TGTGCCAGCTCAGACGGACAGGGTCGTCAGCCCCAGCATTTT.

V usage is TRBV9 and J usage is TRBJ2-5, with a tentative D call TRBD2 (6 bases). V gave up 1 base and J gave up 4 bases, with 8 bases separating them. The germline V gene has CDR1 SGDLS and CDR2 YYNGEE. CDR3 length equals 13 residues. DNA for the CDR3: TGTGCCAGCAGCGTATACGGGAGAGAGACCCAGTACTTC. It translates to CASSVYGRETQYF.

The chain couples TRBV5-1 to TRBJ1-5; D is unresolved. V lost 0 bases to trimming and J lost 1 base, with 8 bases between them. The germline CDR1 and CDR2 sequences are SGHRS and YFSETQ. The CDR3 has 15 residues. CDR3 region: CASSLAGQSNQPQHF. The CDR3 DNA reads TGCGCCAGCAGCTTGGCTGGGCAGAGCAATCAGCCCCAGCATTTT.